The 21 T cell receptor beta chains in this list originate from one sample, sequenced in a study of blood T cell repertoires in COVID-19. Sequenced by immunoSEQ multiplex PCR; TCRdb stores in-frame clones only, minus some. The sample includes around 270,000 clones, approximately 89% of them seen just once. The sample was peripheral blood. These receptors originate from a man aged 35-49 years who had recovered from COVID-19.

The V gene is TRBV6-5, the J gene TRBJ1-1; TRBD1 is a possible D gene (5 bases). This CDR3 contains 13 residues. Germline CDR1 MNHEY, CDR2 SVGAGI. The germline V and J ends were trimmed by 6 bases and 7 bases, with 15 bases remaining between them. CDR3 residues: CASRLSGASEAFF. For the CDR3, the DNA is TGTGCCAGCAGGCTTAGTGGGGCGAGTGAAGCTTTCTTT.

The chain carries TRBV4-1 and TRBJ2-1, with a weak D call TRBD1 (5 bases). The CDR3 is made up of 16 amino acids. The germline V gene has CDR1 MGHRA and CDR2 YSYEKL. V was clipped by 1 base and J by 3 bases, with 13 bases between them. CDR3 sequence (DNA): TGCGCCAGCAGCCAAGGGGGCGTCCCAGGCTACAATGAGCAGTTCTTC. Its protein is CASSQGGVPGYNEQFF.

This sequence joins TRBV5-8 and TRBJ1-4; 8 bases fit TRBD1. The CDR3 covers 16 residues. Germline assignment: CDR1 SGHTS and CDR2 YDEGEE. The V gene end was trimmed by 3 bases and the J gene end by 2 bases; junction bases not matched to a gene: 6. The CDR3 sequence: CASSSGQGMTNEKLFF. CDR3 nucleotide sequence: TGTGCCAGCAGCTCCGGACAGGGAATGACTAATGAAAAACTGTTTTTT.

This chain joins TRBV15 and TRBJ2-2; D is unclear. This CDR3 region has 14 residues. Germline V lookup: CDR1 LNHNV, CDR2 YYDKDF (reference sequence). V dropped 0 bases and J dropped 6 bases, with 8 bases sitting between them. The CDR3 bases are TGTGCCACCAGCAGAGATCATGGCCCCGGGGAGCTGTTTTTT. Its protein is CATSRDHGPGELFF.

The CDR3 protein is CASSIPGSLPYEQYF. The DNA for the CDR3 is TGTGCCAGTAGTATACCAGGGTCCCTCCCCTACGAGCAGTACTTC. The chain joins TRBV19 to TRBJ2-7; a possible D gene is TRBD1 (5 bases). The germline V and J ends were trimmed by 2 bases and 2 bases, with 13 bases remaining between them. The CDR3 is 15 amino acids. Germline V lookup: CDR1 LNHDA, CDR2 SQIVND (reference sequence).

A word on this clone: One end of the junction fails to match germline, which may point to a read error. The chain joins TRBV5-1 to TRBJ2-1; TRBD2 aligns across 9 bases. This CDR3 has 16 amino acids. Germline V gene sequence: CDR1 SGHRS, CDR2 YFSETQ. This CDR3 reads CARSSARGGGYNEQFF. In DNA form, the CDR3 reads TGCGCCCGCAGCTCGGCGCGGGGGGGCGGGTACAATGAGCAGTTCTTC.

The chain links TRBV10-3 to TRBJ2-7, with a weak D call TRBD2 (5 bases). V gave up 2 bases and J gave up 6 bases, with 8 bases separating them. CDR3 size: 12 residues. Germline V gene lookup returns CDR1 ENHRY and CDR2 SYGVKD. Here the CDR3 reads CAISEKRVEQYF. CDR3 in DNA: TGTGCCATCAGTGAGAAGAGGGTCGAGCAGTACTTC.

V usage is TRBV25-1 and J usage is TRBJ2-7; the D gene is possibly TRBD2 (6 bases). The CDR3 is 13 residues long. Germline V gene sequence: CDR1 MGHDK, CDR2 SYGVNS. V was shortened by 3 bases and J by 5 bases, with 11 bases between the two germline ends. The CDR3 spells CASSERWGDEQYF. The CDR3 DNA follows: TGTGCCAGCAGTGAGAGGTGGGGGGACGAGCAGTACTTC.

DNA for the CDR3: TGTGCCAGCAGCGATCGGACAGATGGCTACACCTTC. The encoded protein is CASSDRTDGYTF. J is TRBJ1-2 and V is TRBV9, with TRBD1 as a possible D gene (6 bases). Trimming removed 3 bases from V and 6 bases from J, with 9 bases in between. Germline CDR1 is SGDLS and CDR2 is YYNGEE. The CDR3 runs 12 residues.

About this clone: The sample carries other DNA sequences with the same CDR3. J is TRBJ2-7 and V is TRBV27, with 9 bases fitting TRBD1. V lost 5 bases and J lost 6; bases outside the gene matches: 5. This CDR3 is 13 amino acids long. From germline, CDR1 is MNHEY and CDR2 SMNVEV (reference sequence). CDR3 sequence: CASSLGTGIEQYF. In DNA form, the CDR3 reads TGTGCCAGCAGTCTTGGGACAGGGATCGAGCAGTACTTC.

The CDR3, as DNA: TGTGCCAGCAGCCCCCTTCAGTCTGGGGGGTTCAGATACGAGCAGTACTTC. This translates into CASSPLQSGGFRYEQYF. This chain joins TRBV7-9 and TRBJ2-7; possible D gene TRBD2, 6 bases. CDR3 size: 17 residues. Germline lookup yields CDR1 SEHNR and CDR2 FQNEAQ (reference sequence). The V end lost 5 bases, the J end lost 4 bases, and 24 bases lay between the germline ends.

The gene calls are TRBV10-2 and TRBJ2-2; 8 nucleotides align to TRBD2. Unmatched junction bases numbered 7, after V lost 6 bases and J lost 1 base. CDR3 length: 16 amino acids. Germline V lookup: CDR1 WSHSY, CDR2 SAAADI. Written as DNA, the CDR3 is TGCGCCAGCAGGGGGGTTAGCGGGGAGAACACCGGGGAGCTGTTTTTT. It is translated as CASRGVSGENTGELFF.

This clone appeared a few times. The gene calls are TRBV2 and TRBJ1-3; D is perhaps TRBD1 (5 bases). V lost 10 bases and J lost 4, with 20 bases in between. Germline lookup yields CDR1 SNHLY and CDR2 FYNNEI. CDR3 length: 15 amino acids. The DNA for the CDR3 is TGTGCCACCAGAGAAAGCGGGGCAGGGGGAAACACCATATATTTT. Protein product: CATRESGAGGNTIYF.

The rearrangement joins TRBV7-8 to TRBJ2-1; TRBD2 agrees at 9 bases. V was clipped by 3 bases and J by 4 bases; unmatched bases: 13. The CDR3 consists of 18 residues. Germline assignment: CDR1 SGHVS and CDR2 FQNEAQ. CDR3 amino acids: CASSFLVVAGATYNEQFF. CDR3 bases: TGTGCCAGCAGCTTCCTTGTGGTAGCGGGAGCGACGTACAATGAGCAGTTCTTC. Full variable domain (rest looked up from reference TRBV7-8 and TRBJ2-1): GAGVSQSPRYKVAKRGQDVALRCDPISGHVSLFWYQQALGQGPEFLTYFQNEAQLDKSGLPSDRFFAERPEGSVSTLKIQRTQQEDSAVYLCASSFLVVAGATYNEQFFGPGTRLTVL.

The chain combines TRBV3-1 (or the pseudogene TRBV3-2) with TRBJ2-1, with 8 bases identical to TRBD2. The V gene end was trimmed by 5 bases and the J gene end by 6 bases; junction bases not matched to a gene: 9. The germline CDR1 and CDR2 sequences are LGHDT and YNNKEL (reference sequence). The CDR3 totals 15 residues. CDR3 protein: CASSREAGVGNEQFF. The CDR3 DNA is TGTGCCAGCAGCAGGGAAGCGGGAGTGGGCAATGAGCAGTTCTTC.

The DNA for the CDR3 is TGTGCCAGCAGCAACAGGGGGGAGGGAGAGACCCAGTACTTC. Translation: CASSNRGEGETQYF. This chain links TRBV7-9 with TRBJ2-5; D might be TRBD1 (8 bases). Germline lookup yields CDR1 SEHNR and CDR2 FQNEAQ (reference sequence). This CDR3 has 14 amino acids. V was clipped by 5 bases and J by 4 bases, with 14 bases between them.

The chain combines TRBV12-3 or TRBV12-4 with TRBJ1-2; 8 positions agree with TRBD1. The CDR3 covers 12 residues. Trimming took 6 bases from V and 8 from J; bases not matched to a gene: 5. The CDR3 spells CASRTGGEGYTF. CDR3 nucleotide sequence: TGTGCCAGCAGAACAGGGGGAGAAGGCTACACCTTC.

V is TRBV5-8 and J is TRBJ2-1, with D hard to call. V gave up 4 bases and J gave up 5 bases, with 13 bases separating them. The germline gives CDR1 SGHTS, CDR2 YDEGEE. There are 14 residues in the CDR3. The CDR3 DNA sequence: TGTGCCAGCAGCCATAGACTGGTAAACAATGAGCAGTTCTTC. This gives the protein CASSHRLVNNEQFF.

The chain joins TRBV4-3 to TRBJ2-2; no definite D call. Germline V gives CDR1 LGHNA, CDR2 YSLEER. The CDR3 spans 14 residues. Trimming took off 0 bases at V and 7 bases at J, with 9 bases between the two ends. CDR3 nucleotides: TGCGCCAGCAGCCAAGATATCCGGGTCGGGGAGCTGTTTTTT. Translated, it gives CASSQDIRVGELFF.

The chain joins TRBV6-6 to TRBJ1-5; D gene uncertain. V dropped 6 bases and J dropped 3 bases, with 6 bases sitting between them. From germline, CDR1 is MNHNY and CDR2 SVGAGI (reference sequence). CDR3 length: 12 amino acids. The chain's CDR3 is CASRRANQPQHF. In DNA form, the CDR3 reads TGTGCCAGCAGGAGGGCCAATCAGCCCCAGCATTTT.

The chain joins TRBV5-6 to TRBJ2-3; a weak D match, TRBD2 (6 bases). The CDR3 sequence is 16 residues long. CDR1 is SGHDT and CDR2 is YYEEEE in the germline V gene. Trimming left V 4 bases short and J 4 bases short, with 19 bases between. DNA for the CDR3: TGTGCCAGCAGCCGTCCGACTAGTGGTTATCCAGATACGCAGTATTTT. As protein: CASSRPTSGYPDTQYF.